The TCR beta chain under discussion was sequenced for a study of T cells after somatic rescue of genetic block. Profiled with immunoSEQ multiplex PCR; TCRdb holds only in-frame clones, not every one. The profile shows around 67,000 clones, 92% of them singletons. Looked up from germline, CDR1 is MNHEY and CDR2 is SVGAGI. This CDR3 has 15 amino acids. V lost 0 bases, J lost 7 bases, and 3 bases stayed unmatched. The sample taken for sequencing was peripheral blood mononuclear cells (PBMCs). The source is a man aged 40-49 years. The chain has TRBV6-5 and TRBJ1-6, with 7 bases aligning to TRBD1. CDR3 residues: CASSYSGTENSPLHF. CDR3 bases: TGTGCCAGCAGTTACTCAGGGACAGAGAATTCACCCCTCCACTTT.